The entry below describes one T cell receptor (beta chain). Its antigen is still unknown. This sample stems from a study of T cells in Graves' hyperthyroidism and ophthalmopathy. General study points: Stable hyperthyroidism was separated from ophthalmopathy by a model based on 13 V-J features.

RNA transcripts gave rise to amplified TCR beta CDR3 regions. The TCR CDR3 first-round RT-PCR relied on the HTBI primer set. Each CDR3 protein is one row after TCRdb ran MiXCR on the multiplex PCR reads. The table records hundreds of thousands of distinct CDR3 sequences, 46% of them present only once. This receptor was identified in a woman aged 18-35 years with Graves' hyperthyroidism. What was sequenced was peripheral blood or thyroid tissue (not recorded which).

The CDR3 reads CSASRPLDREGEQYF. CDR3 nucleotide sequence: TGCAGTGCTTCCCGACCCTTGGACAGGGAGGGCGAGCAGTACTTC. The V gene is TRBV20-1, the J gene TRBJ2-7; D might be TRBD1 (8 bases). V gave up 5 bases and J gave up 6 bases, with 23 bases separating them. CDR1 and CDR2 from the germline V gene are DFQATT and SNEGSKA (reference sequence). The length of the CDR3 is 15 residues.